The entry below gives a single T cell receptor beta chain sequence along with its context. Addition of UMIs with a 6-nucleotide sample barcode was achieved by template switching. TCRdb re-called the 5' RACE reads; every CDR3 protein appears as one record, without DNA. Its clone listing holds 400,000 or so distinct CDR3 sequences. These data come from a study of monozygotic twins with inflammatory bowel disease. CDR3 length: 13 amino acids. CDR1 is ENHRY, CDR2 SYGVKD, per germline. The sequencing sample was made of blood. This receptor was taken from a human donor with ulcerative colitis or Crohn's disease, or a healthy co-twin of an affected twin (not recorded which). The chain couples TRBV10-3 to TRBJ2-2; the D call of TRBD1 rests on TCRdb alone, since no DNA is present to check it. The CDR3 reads CASGGANTGELFF.